This T cell receptor (beta chain) was found in a study of blood T cell repertoires in COVID-19. In the study overall: The cDNA or gDNA used as material had been derived from T cells, B-cell-depleted T cells, or PBMCs.

Assay: immunoSEQ multiplex PCR; the TCRdb copy retains only in-frame clones and omits some. The data contain 150,000 to 200,000 clones, approximately 86% of them singletons. The CDR3 loop spans 13 amino acids. Germline CDR1 and CDR2: MNHEY and SMNVEV (reference sequence). With V trimmed by 5 bases and J by 6 bases, 5 bases remained unmatched. The sequencing sample was made of peripheral blood. The chain recombines TRBV27 with TRBJ1-2, with 8 nucleotides matching TRBD1. This TCR was recovered from a woman in her forties or fifties with acute or convalescent COVID-19. CDR3 sequence reads: CASSNRGSHGYTF. CDR3 in DNA: TGTGCCAGCAGTAACAGGGGGTCCCATGGCTACACCTTC.